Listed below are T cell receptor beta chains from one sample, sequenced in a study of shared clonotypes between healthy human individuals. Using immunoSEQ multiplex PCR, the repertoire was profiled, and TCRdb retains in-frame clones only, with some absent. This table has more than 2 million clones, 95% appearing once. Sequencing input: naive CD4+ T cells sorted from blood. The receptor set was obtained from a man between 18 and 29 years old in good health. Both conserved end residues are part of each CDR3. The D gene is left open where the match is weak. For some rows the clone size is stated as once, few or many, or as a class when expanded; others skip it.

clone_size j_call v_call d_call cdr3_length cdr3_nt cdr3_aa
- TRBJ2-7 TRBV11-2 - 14 TGTGCCAGCAGCTTAGATCGGGCAGTAGGCGAGCAGTACTTC CASSLDRAVGEQYF
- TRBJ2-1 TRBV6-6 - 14 TGTGCCAGCATTGACCGGGACTTTCTCAATGAGCAGTTCTTC CASIDRDFLNEQFF
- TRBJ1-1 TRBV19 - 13 TGTGCCAGTAGTTCCAGGGCGAACACTGAAGCTTTCTTT CASSSRANTEAFF
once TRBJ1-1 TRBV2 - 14 TGTGCCAGCAGTGAAGGGGGGGCTATTACTGAAGCTTTCTTT CASSEGGAITEAFF
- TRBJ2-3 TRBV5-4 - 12 TGTGCCAGCAGCTCCGACTCATCTACGCAGTATTTT CASSSDSSTQYF
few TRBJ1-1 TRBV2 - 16 TGTGCCAGCAGTGAAACCAAGGCAGACCCGAACACTGAAGCTTTCTTT CASSETKADPNTEAFF
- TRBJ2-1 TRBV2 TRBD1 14 TGTGCCAGCAGTGGGGGACAGACTTACAATGAGCAGTTCTTC CASSGGQTYNEQFF
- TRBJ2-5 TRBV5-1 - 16 TGCGCCAGCAGCCCTAGTGGGGGAGCGGGCGGAGAGACCCAGTACTTC CASSPSGGAGGETQYF
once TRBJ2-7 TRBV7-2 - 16 TGTGCCAGCAGCTTAGAGAAACTAGGGACCCTACGAGAGCAGTACTTC CASSLEKLGTLREQYF
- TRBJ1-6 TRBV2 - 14 TGTGCCAGCAGGGGCTTACAGGGTTACTCACCCCTCCACTTT CASRGLQGYSPLHF
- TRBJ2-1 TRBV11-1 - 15 TGTGCCAGCAGCTTAGCTGGAGGGTACAATATTGAGCAGTTCTTC CASSLAGGYNIEQFF
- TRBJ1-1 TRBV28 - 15 TGTGCCAGCAGTTTACGCAGGGTTATGAACACTGAAGCTTTCTTT CASSLRRVMNTEAFF
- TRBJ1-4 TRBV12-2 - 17 TGTGCAAGTCGCACAAACAGGGGGCCTCTGCCCGGTGAAAAACTGTTTTTT CASRTNRGPLPGEKLFF
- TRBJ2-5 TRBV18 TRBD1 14 TGTGCCAGCTCACCACAGACAGGGGGGGAGACCCAGTACTTC CASSPQTGGETQYF
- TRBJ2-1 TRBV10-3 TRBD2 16 TGTGCCATCAGTGAGAGGGAGACGACGCGGGGGAATGAGCAGTTCTTC CAISERETTRGNEQFF
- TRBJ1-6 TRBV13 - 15 TGTGCCAGCAGCACAGACAGCGGTAGGAATTCACCCCTCCACTTT CASSTDSGRNSPLHF
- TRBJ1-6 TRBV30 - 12 TGTGCCTGGAGTGAGAGGAATTCACCCCTCCACTTT CAWSERNSPLHF
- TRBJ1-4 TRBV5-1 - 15 TGCGCCAGCAGCTTTAATGAGGGTCGGGGTGAAAAACTGTTTTTT CASSFNEGRGEKLFF
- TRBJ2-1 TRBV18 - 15 TGTGCCAGCTCACCCCGGGACGGCTCCTACAATGAGCAGTTCTTC CASSPRDGSYNEQFF
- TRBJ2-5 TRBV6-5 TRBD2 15 TGTGCCAGCAGAGAGGGGCTAGCGGGGACCAGGCCCCAGTACTTC CASREGLAGTRPQYF
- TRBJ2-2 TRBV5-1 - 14 TGCGCCAGCAAAATAACCCCCGGGATCGGGGAGCTGTTTTTT CASKITPGIGELFF
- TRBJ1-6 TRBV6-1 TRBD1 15 TGTGCCAGGAGGACAGGGGGCGATTTTAATTCACCCCTCCACTTT CARRTGGDFNSPLHF
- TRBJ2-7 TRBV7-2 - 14 TGTGCCAGCAGCTTAGGCGGCAGAGACTACGAGCAGTACTTC CASSLGGRDYEQYF
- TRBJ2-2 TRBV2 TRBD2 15 TGTGCCAGCAGACCTCTAGCGGGAGCGACCGGGGAGCTGTTTTTT CASRPLAGATGELFF
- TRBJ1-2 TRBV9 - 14 TGTGCCAGCAGCGTATTTGGCAGCCTCTATGGCTACACCTTC CASSVFGSLYGYTF
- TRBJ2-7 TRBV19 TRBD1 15 TGTGCCAGTAGCCCTGACAGGGGGTCGAAGTACGAGCAGTACTTC CASSPDRGSKYEQYF
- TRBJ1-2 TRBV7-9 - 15 TGTGCCAGCAGCTTATCCCGGGGTGGCGAGAATGGCTACACCTTC CASSLSRGGENGYTF